This entry lists 27 T cell receptor beta chains sequenced from one sample in a study of neurological immune-mediated disorders. TCRdb used MiXCR to reprocess the 5' RACE reads, holding one entry per CDR3 protein. Here the sample spans some 48,000 distinct CDR3 sequences, roughly 21% being singletons. Time point specified: technical triplicate 3. The sequencing input was PBMCs. These receptors originate from a man between 60 and 75 years old with HTLV-1-associated myelopathy (HAM/TSP).

V and J are TRBV19 and TRBJ2-2, with 10 bases identical to TRBD1. In germline, CDR1 is LNHDA, CDR2 SQIVND (reference sequence). Germline trimming cut 5 bases from V and 6 bases from J; bases unmatched to any gene: 6. This CDR3 comprises 15 residues. The CDR3 here is CASSDRGRASGELFF. The CDR3 coding sequence is TGTGCCAGTAGTGACAGGGGGCGCGCTTCCGGGGAGCTGTTTTTT.

The J gene is TRBJ2-2, the V gene TRBV13, with no clear D. V lost 2 bases and J lost 9, with 13 bases in between. CDR3 length: 14 amino acids. Looked up from germline, CDR1 is PRHDT and CDR2 is FYEKMQ (reference sequence). Here the CDR3 reads CASSLTGIGRELFF. Written as DNA, the CDR3 is TGTGCCAGCAGCTTAACCGGCATTGGCCGGGAGCTGTTTTTT.

In its sample, this clonotype was seen many times. The chain recombines TRBV5-1 with TRBJ2-7; D possibly matches TRBD1 or TRBD2 (6 bases each). Deletions cut 0 bases from V and 6 bases from J, with 16 bases between. The CDR3 extends over 15 amino acids. Germline V CDR1 and CDR2: SGHRS, YFSETQ. CDR3 coding DNA: TGCGCCAGCAGCTTGGGTGGAGGGGGACGGTCCGAGCAGTACTTC. It translates to CASSLGGGGRSEQYF.

Notes on this clonotype: At one of its ends the junction is not consistent with the germline gene, which may arise from a read error. The J gene is TRBJ1-1, the V gene TRBV28; 7 nucleotides align to TRBD1. The CDR3 runs to 12 residues. The germline V gene encodes CDR1 MDHEN and CDR2 SYDVKM. The CDR3 reads CVSRSQTGYAFF. The CDR3 region has the DNA TGTGTCAGCAGGTCGCAGACAGGGTATGCTTTCTTT.

This clonotype was seen ten or more times. CDR3 DNA: TGCGCCAGCAGCCTGGAACCCCCTCCCCTTGGAAAACTGTTTTTT. It codes for CASSLEPPPLGKLFF. The chain employs TRBV5-1 and TRBJ1-4, with D unresolved. Trimming took 4 bases from V and 10 from J, leaving 20 bases between them. The CDR3 covers 15 residues. Germline values: CDR1 SGHRS, CDR2 YFSETQ.

This clonotype was counted many times. The chain has TRBV3-1 and TRBJ2-3; no firm D call. Germline V CDR1 and CDR2: LGHDT, YNNKEL (reference sequence). The germline V and J ends were trimmed by 2 bases and 0 bases, with 9 bases remaining between them. This CDR3 contains 15 residues. This chain's CDR3 is CASSQTGGSTDTQYF. The CDR3 region has the DNA TGTGCCAGCAGCCAAACGGGCGGTAGCACAGATACGCAGTATTTT.

At least ten counts were recorded for this clonotype. The chain joins TRBV5-1 to TRBJ2-1; the match to TRBD2 covers 9 bases. The V gene end was trimmed by 0 bases and the J gene end by 4 bases; junction bases not matched to a gene: 20. This CDR3 has 21 amino acids. Germline values: CDR1 SGHRS, CDR2 YFSETQ. The CDR3 DNA reads as TGCGCCAGCAGCTTGGGGGGTGGTGGTTTCGGAAGCGGGAGGTCGTACAATGAGCAGTTCTTC. Its protein product is CASSLGGGGFGSGRSYNEQFF.

To note about this clonotype: At one boundary the junction diverges from the germline segment, which might be a read error. V usage is TRBV5-1 and J usage is TRBJ1-2; tentatively, D is TRBD1 (5 bases). The V gene's germline CDR1 is SGHRS and CDR2 YFSETQ. CDR3 length equals 13 residues. CDR3 sequence: CASSWGSPYGFTF. The CDR3 coding sequence is TGCGCCAGCTCATGGGGCAGTCCCTATGGCTTCACCTTC.

This clonotype was recorded many times. The chain is built from TRBV9 and TRBJ1-4, with 11 nucleotides matching TRBD1. The germline V gene encodes CDR1 SGDLS and CDR2 YYNGEE. With V trimmed by 7 bases and J by 8 bases, 16 bases remained unmatched. CDR3 size: 17 residues. The CDR3 bases are TGTGCCAGCTCCCCGGGACAGGGGGTTATCACGGCCGAAAAACTGTTTTTT. It specifies CASSPGQGVITAEKLFF. The complete variable domain, with remaining parts taken from reference TRBV9 and TRBJ1-4, reads DSGVTQTPKHLITATGQRVTLRCSPRSGDLSVYWYQQSLDQGLQFLIQYYNGEERAKGNILERFSAQQFPDLHSELNLSSLELGDSALYFCASSPGQGVITAEKLFFGSGTQLSVL.

This rearrangement joins TRBV29-1 to TRBJ2-2, with D unclear. This CDR3 contains 11 residues. CDR1 SQVTM and CDR2 ANQGSEA come from the germline V gene. Here the CDR3 reads CVGLGSGELFF. The CDR3 coding sequence is TGCGTTGGTCTTGGGTCCGGGGAGCTGTTTTTT.

This clonotype was recorded many times. V and J are TRBV7-8 and TRBJ1-4; no clear D gene. Germline CDR1 is SGHVS and CDR2 is FQNEAQ. This CDR3 has 13 amino acids. Trimming took 3 bases from V and 2 from J, leaving 4 bases between them. The CDR3 loop is CASSFLTNEKLFF. CDR3 bases: TGTGCCAGCAGCTTCCTTACTAATGAAAAACTGTTTTTT.

This clonotype was found many times. Compared with germline, one end of the junction differs, possibly owing to a read error. The chain uses TRBV5-1 and TRBJ1-2, with D perhaps TRBD1 (5 bases). Germline loops: CDR1 SGHRS, CDR2 YFSETQ. This CDR3 region has 14 residues. CDR3 DNA sequence: TGCGCCAGCAACTTGGACGGGGGTAACTATGGCTACACCTTC. Its protein is CASNLDGGNYGYTF.

This clonotype was detected many times. The chain has TRBV28 and TRBJ2-2; a possible D gene is TRBD1 (6 bases). The germline V gene has CDR1 MDHEN and CDR2 SYDVKM. V lost 4 bases and J lost 4, with 16 bases in between. This CDR3 comprises 16 residues. Written as DNA, the CDR3 is TGTGCCAGCAGTTATTACAGGGAAGTAAGCACCGGGGAGCTGTTTTTT. It is translated as CASSYYREVSTGELFF.

This clonotype has at least ten counts. V gene TRBV5-6 combines with J gene TRBJ2-7; the match to TRBD2 covers 13 bases. From germline, CDR1 is SGHDT and CDR2 YYEEEE. The V and J ends lost 4 bases and 2 bases, in that order; junction bases with no gene match: 9. The CDR3 extends over 17 amino acids. The CDR3 DNA reads TGTGCCAGCAGCCTAGGACTAGCGGGAGAGGGACCCTACGAGCAGTACTTC. This codes for CASSLGLAGEGPYEQYF. Drawing the rest from reference TRBV5-6 and TRBJ2-7, the complete variable domain is DAGVTQSPTHLIKTRGQQVTLRCSPKSGHDTVSWYQQALGQGPQFIFQYYEEEERQRGNFPDRFSGHQFPNYSSELNVNALLLGDSALYLCASSLGLAGEGPYEQYFGPGTRLTVT.

In its sample, this clonotype was seen many times. The chain employs TRBV29-1 and TRBJ2-1, with 15 bases fitting TRBD2. J gave up 5 bases and V 5 bases, and 1 base lay outside the gene matches. The CDR3 runs to 14 residues. Looked up from germline, CDR1 is SQVTM and CDR2 is ANQGSEA. As DNA, the CDR3 is TGCAGCGTTAGGACTAGCGGGAGGGACAATGAGCAGTTCTTC. Translating it yields CSVRTSGRDNEQFF.

Ten or more counts support this clonotype. The chain joins TRBV20-1 to TRBJ1-1; the match to TRBD1 covers 8 bases. Germline values: CDR1 DFQATT, CDR2 SNEGSKA (reference sequence). This CDR3 comprises 14 residues. CDR3 residues: CRWGQGAGVTEAFF. CDR3 coding DNA: TGCAGGTGGGGGCAGGGGGCTGGAGTCACTGAAGCTTTCTTT.

This clonotype was observed many times. This chain links TRBV20-1 with TRBJ2-7; 11 bases agree with TRBD2. CDR1 and CDR2 (germline): DFQATT, SNEGSKA (reference sequence). Trimming removed 5 bases from V and 6 bases from J; junction bases left unmatched: 6. This CDR3 region has 13 residues. CDR3 loop: CSARLAGSREQYF. CDR3 DNA sequence: TGCAGTGCTCGACTAGCGGGATCGCGCGAGCAGTACTTC.

This clonotype was detected ten times or more. The genes are TRBV9 and TRBJ1-1; D remains ambiguous. The CDR3 covers 16 residues. From germline, CDR1 is SGDLS and CDR2 YYNGEE. Trimming shortened V by 4 bases and J by 4 bases, and 20 bases separated the two germline ends. CDR3 loop: CASSPTRGDVTTEAFF. The CDR3 region has the DNA TGTGCCAGCAGCCCCACCCGCGGAGACGTGACCACTGAAGCTTTCTTT.

This clonotype was seen at least ten times. The chain couples TRBV3-1 to TRBJ2-1, with 13 bases aligning to TRBD2. Unmatched junction bases numbered 2, after V lost 3 bases and J lost 0 bases. The CDR3 spans 17 residues. CDR1 is LGHDT and CDR2 is YNNKEL in the germline V gene (reference sequence). CDR3 sequence reads: CASSHRLAGGSYNEQFF. The CDR3 nucleotides are TGTGCCAGCAGCCACAGACTAGCGGGAGGCTCCTACAATGAGCAGTTCTTC.

At least ten counts were recorded for this clonotype. This chain connects TRBV6-5 to TRBJ1-2; a possible D gene is TRBD1 (6 bases). CDR1 is MNHEY and CDR2 is SVGAGI in the germline V gene. Trimming shortened V by 4 bases and J by 4 bases, and 22 bases separated the two germline ends. The CDR3 has 17 amino acids. Here the CDR3 DNA reads TGTGCCAGCAGTTCCTCCCGTGCCGGGGGCGGTGGCTATGGCTACACCTTC. It translates to CASSSSRAGGGGYGYTF.

This chain connects TRBV19 to TRBJ2-2; 9 nucleotides align to TRBD2. Germline V lookup: CDR1 LNHDA, CDR2 SQIVND (reference sequence). With 4 bases clipped from V and 6 bases from J, the junction kept 6 bases outside the gene matches. The CDR3 is made up of 15 amino acids. This chain's CDR3 is CASSTSGNWAGELFF. CDR3 coding DNA: TGTGCCAGTAGTACTAGCGGGAATTGGGCCGGGGAGCTGTTTTTT.

This clonotype was counted ten times or more. The CDR3 loop reads CASSSSGALGQGDEQFF. CDR3 in DNA: TGTGCCAGCAGCTCCTCAGGGGCCTTAGGTCAAGGGGATGAGCAGTTCTTC. The chain carries TRBV7-3 and TRBJ2-1; D is possibly TRBD1 (6 bases). V gave up 4 bases and J gave up 8 bases, with 24 bases separating them. Looked up from germline, CDR1 is SGHTA and CDR2 is FQGTGA. The CDR3 is 17 amino acids.

This clonotype was observed many times. The J gene is TRBJ1-4, the V gene TRBV7-9; D uncertain. The germline V and J ends were trimmed by 1 base and 5 bases, with 5 bases remaining between them. The CDR3 is made up of 13 amino acids. CDR1 and CDR2 from the germline V gene are SEHNR and FQNEAQ (reference sequence). CDR3 bases: TGTGCCAGCAGCTTAGGGGTGAATGAAAAACTGTTTTTT. It encodes CASSLGVNEKLFF.

There are many counts of this clonotype. The chain joins TRBV29-1 to TRBJ1-1; D gene unclear. This CDR3 spans 13 amino acids. CDR1 is SQVTM, CDR2 ANQGSEA, per germline. The V end lost 4 bases, the J end lost 0 bases, and 9 bases lay between the germline ends. Here the CDR3 reads CSVALGLNTEAFF. The DNA of the CDR3 is TGCAGCGTTGCCCTCGGGCTGAACACTGAAGCTTTCTTT.

This clonotype was detected many times. V usage is TRBV12-3 or TRBV12-4 and J usage is TRBJ1-6; 9 bases agree with TRBD1. After removal of 5 bases from V and 7 bases from J, the junction contained 6 bases not matched to a gene. The CDR3 covers 15 residues. The CDR3 reads CASSTTGGVNSPLHF. The CDR3 nucleotides read TGTGCCAGCAGTACAACAGGGGGCGTGAATTCACCCCTCCACTTT.

This clonotype was counted ten times or more. The chain employs TRBV5-1 and TRBJ2-3; weak D call: TRBD2 (6 bases). The germline gives CDR1 SGHRS, CDR2 YFSETQ. The CDR3 is made up of 15 amino acids. The V end was cut by 3 bases, the J end by 3 bases, with 14 bases between. The CDR3 DNA sequence: TGCGCCAGCAGCTCCCACCGGGGGAGGACAGATACGCAGTATTTT. It specifies CASSSHRGRTDTQYF. The entire variable domain, with the rest obtained from reference TRBV5-1 and TRBJ2-3, is as follows: KAGVTQTPRYLIKTRGQQVTLSCSPISGHRSVSWYQQTPGQGLQFLFEYFSETQRNKGNFPGRFSGRQFSNSRSEMNVSTLELGDSALYLCASSSHRGRTDTQYFGPGTRLTVL.

In its sample, this clonotype was seen many times. The rearrangement uses TRBV6-5 and TRBJ1-2, with no clear D. CDR1 MNHEY and CDR2 SVGAGI come from the germline V gene. Trimming removed 0 bases from V and 7 bases from J, with 15 bases in between. This CDR3 has 15 residues. This CDR3 reads CASSYSSDEASGYTF. CDR3 in DNA: TGTGCCAGCAGTTACTCATCGGACGAGGCTAGTGGCTACACCTTC.